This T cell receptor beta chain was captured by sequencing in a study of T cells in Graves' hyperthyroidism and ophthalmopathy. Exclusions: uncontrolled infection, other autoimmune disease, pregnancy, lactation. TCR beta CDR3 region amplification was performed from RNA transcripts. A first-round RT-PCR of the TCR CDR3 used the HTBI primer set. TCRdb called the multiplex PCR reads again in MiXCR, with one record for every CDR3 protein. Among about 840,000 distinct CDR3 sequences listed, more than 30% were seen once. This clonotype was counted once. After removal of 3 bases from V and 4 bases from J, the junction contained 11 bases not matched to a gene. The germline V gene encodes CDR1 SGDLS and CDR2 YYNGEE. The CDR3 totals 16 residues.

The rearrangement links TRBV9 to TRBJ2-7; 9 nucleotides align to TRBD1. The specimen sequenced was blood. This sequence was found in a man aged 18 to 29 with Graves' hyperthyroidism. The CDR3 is CASSEMCRDREYEQYF. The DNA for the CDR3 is TGTGCCAGCAGCGAAATGTGCCGGGACAGGGAGTACGAGCAGTACTTC.